These 15 T cell receptor beta chains came from one sample sequenced in a study of CDR3 diversity in severe acne. TCRdb used MiXCR to reprocess the PCR reads, holding one entry per CDR3 protein. This table has approximately 77,000 distinct CDR3 sequences, around 54% appearing once. The sequenced material came from blood. All receptors come from a male donor with severe acne vulgaris.

This chain links TRBV9 with TRBJ2-7, with TRBD2 matching 7 bases. Per the germline V gene, CDR1 is SGDLS and CDR2 is YYNGEE. The CDR3 consists of 17 residues. The trim removed 6 bases at V and 1 base at J, leaving 16 bases unmatched. This chain's CDR3 is CASIGGSAGELSYEQYF. The CDR3 DNA reads TGTGCCAGCATTGGGGGTAGCGCGGGAGAGTTGTCCTACGAGCAGTACTTC.

The chain has TRBV7-2 and TRBJ2-7; 7 positions agree with TRBD1. Germline V gene data show CDR1 as SGHTA and CDR2 as FQGNSA. J gave up 6 bases and V 1 base, and 3 bases lay outside the gene matches. CDR3 length: 13 amino acids. In DNA form, the CDR3 reads TGTGCCAGCAGCTTAGACAGGGGCGCCGAGCAGTACTTC. It is translated as CASSLDRGAEQYF.

In this sample, this clonotype turned up many times. The chain joins TRBV5-1 to TRBJ1-2; the match to TRBD1 covers 8 bases. In germline, CDR1 is SGHRS, CDR2 YFSETQ. The V segment lost 7 bases and the J segment 8 bases; nucleotides outside the gene matches: 10. The CDR3 spans 13 residues. CDR3 DNA sequence: TGCGCCAGCCGCGCCCAGGGACAGGAGGGCTACACCTTC. Protein product: CASRAQGQEGYTF. Full variable domain (rest looked up from reference TRBV5-1 and TRBJ1-2): KAGVTQTPRYLIKTRGQQVTLSCSPISGHRSVSWYQQTPGQGLQFLFEYFSETQRNKGNFPGRFSGRQFSNSRSEMNVSTLELGDSALYLCASRAQGQEGYTFGSGTRLTVV.

The CDR3: CASLPGDSVTSPLHF. The CDR3 region has the DNA TGTGCCAGTCTACCTGGGGACAGCGTTACTTCACCCCTCCACTTT. The chain is built from TRBV6-1 and TRBJ1-6, with 7 bases fitting TRBD1. V was pared by 9 bases and J by 9 bases, with 14 bases of the junction left unmatched. The germline CDR1 and CDR2 sequences are MNHNS and SASEGT. The CDR3 runs 15 residues.

This clonotype was counted a few times. J is TRBJ2-1 and V is TRBV9; D is undetermined. Trimming cost V 3 bases and J 3 bases, with 7 bases left between them. Germline V gene sequence: CDR1 SGDLS, CDR2 YYNGEE. The CDR3 runs 13 residues. CDR3 region: CASSAKHYNEQFF. CDR3 coding DNA: TGTGCCAGCAGCGCCAAACACTACAATGAGCAGTTCTTC.

The chain is built from TRBV19 and TRBJ2-3, with a possible D match to TRBD1 (5 bases). Germline V CDR1 and CDR2: LNHDA, SQIVND (reference sequence). This CDR3 is 15 amino acids long. V was pared by 5 bases and J by 2 bases, with 14 bases between. CDR3 region: CASSPGIWATDTQYF. The CDR3, as DNA: TGTGCCAGTAGTCCAGGGATCTGGGCCACAGATACGCAGTATTTT. The full variable domain, completed using reference TRBV19 and TRBJ2-3, is DGGITQSPKYLFRKEGQNVTLSCEQNLNHDAMYWYRQDPGQGLRLIYYSQIVNDFQKGDIAEGYSVSREKKESFPLTVTSAQKNPTAFYLCASSPGIWATDTQYFGPGTRLTVL.

V usage is TRBV12-5 and J usage is TRBJ2-3, with 15 bases identical to TRBD2. This CDR3 contains 21 residues. V lost 7 bases to trimming and J lost 4 bases; unmatched junction nucleotides: 21. Germline V gene data show CDR1 as LGHNT and CDR2 as FRNRAP. This chain's CDR3 is CASEGQGGLAGGSYGSDTQYF. CDR3 sequence (DNA): TGTGCTAGTGAGGGACAGGGGGGACTAGCGGGAGGATCATACGGTTCAGATACGCAGTATTTT. The variable domain in full, completed from reference TRBV12-5 and TRBJ2-3, reads DARVTQTPRHKVTEMGQEVTMRCQPILGHNTVFWYRQTMMQGLELLAYFRNRAPLDDSGMPKDRFSAEMPDATLATLKIQPSEPRDSAVYFCASEGQGGLAGGSYGSDTQYFGPGTRLTVL.

This clonotype is medium-sized. The chain employs TRBV12-3 or TRBV12-4 and TRBJ2-3, with 9 bases that match TRBD2. V lost 4 bases, J lost 3 bases, and 2 bases stayed unmatched. CDR3 size: 14 residues. The CDR3 coding sequence is TGTGCCAGCAGTTCCAGCGGGAGGACAGATACGCAGTATTTT. This sequence encodes CASSSSGRTDTQYF.

The chain carries TRBV7-9 and TRBJ2-3, with 9 bases that match TRBD2. The CDR3 runs 14 residues. V gave up 3 bases and J gave up 4 bases; unmatched junction bases: 2. Germline V lookup: CDR1 SEHNR, CDR2 FQNEAQ (reference sequence). This CDR3 is CASSFSGSADTQYF. The CDR3 DNA follows: TGTGCCAGCAGCTTTAGCGGGAGTGCAGATACGCAGTATTTT.

The J gene is TRBJ1-3, the V gene TRBV6-4, with D tentatively TRBD1 (6 bases). Per the germline V gene, CDR1 is MRHNA and CDR2 is SNTAGT. The CDR3 extends over 16 amino acids. V lost 3 bases and J 8 bases, leaving 20 bases between the germline ends. This CDR3 reads CASSESGEGYGYTIYF. The CDR3, as DNA: TGTGCCAGCAGTGAGTCAGGGGAAGGCTATGGCTACACCATATATTTT.

This clonotype was found many times. The J gene is TRBJ2-3, the V gene TRBV29-1; weak D call: TRBD2 (5 bases). The CDR3 runs to 18 residues. Germline V lookup: CDR1 SQVTM, CDR2 ANQGSEA. Trimming took off 5 bases at V and 0 bases at J, with 24 bases between the two ends. The chain's CDR3 is CSVSGIGRGPGSTDTQYF. CDR3 DNA: TGCAGCGTTTCCGGGATAGGGCGAGGTCCTGGAAGCACAGATACGCAGTATTTT.

In regard to this clonotype: Given the absence of the conserved phenylalanine or tryptophan at the CDR3 end, a read error is likely. The chain combines TRBV28 with TRBJ2-7; D ambiguous. Germline V gives CDR1 MDHEN, CDR2 SYDVKM. V lost 4 bases, J lost 4 bases, and 8 bases lay in between. CDR3 size: 12 residues. The CDR3 spells CASSSTFYEQYL. In DNA form, the CDR3 reads TGTGCCAGCAGTTCAACCTTTTACGAGCAGTACCTC.

This chain joins TRBV6-6 and TRBJ1-2; D is ambiguous. Germline values: CDR1 MNHNY, CDR2 SVGAGI (reference sequence). Trimming pared 2 bases from V and 8 bases from J, leaving 12 bases between. The length of the CDR3 is 13 residues. CDR3 amino acids: CASSYPTPDGYTF. The CDR3 DNA reads TGTGCCAGCAGTTACCCGACCCCGGACGGCTACACCTTC.

This clonotype is termed medium-sized. The rearrangement links TRBV2 to TRBJ2-7; TRBD2 matches at 14 bases. With 9 bases clipped from V and 7 bases from J, the junction kept 14 bases outside the gene matches. Per germline, CDR1 SNHLY and CDR2 FYNNEI. The CDR3 length is 16 residues. CDR3 amino acids: CARRKGTSGSSGEQYF. DNA for the CDR3: TGTGCCAGACGGAAAGGGACTAGCGGGAGCTCGGGGGAGCAGTACTTC.

The sample holds many counts of this clonotype. V and J are TRBV18 and TRBJ2-3; possible D gene TRBD2, 6 bases. The CDR3 sequence is 13 residues long. Germline V gives CDR1 KGHSH, CDR2 LQKENI. The V end was cut by 4 bases, the J end by 4 bases, with 9 bases between. Here the CDR3 DNA reads TGTGCCAGCTCACTAGCGGACGCAGATACGCAGTATTTT. Protein: CASSLADADTQYF. Supplemented by reference TRBV18 and TRBJ2-3, the full variable domain reads NAGVMQNPRHLVRRRGQEARLRCSPMKGHSHVYWYRQLPEEGLKFMVYLQKENIIDESGMPKERFSAEFPKEGPSILRIQQVVRGDSAAYFCASSLADADTQYFGPGTRLTVL.